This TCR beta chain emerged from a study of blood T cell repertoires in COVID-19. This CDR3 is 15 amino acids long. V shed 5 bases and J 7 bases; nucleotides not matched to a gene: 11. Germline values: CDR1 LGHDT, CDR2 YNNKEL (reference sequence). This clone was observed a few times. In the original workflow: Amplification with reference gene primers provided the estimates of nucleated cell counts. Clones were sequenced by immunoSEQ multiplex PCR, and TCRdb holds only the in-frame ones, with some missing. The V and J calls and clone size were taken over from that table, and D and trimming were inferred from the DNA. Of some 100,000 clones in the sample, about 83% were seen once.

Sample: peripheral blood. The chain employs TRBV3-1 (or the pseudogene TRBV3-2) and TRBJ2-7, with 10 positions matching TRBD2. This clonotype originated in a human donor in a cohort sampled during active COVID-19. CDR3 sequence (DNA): TGTGCCAGCAGCTCCCGCTCTAGCGGGAGAATTGAGCAGTACTTC. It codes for CASSSRSSGRIEQYF.